Here is one TCR beta chain with its context. The data originate from a study of identical twins. This CDR3 is built from 12 residues. Trimming removed 2 bases at V and 4 bases at J, with 9 bases between. Germline V lookup: CDR1 DFQATT, CDR2 SNEGSKA (reference sequence). TCRdb re-derived calls from the 5' RACE reads in MiXCR, one entry per CDR3 protein. The data show roughly 720,000 distinct CDR3 sequences, 15% to 20% seen once. These same data were also listed under a study on T cells expressing NK-cell markers.

This TCR derives from a young woman in good health. This chain connects TRBV20-1 to TRBJ2-7; D is undetermined. The sequenced material came from PBMCs. The CDR3 DNA follows: TGCAGTGCTAGACTACAGTCGTACGAGCAGTACTTC. As protein: CSARLQSYEQYF.